Following are 20 T cell receptor beta chains from one sample sequenced in a study of OX40 agonist ivuxolimab in advanced cancers. Clones were sequenced by immunoSEQ multiplex PCR, and TCRdb holds only the in-frame ones, with some missing. The table lists tens of thousands of clones, approximately 81% of them singletons. The material was CD4+ or CD8+ T cells sorted from blood, obtained in a trial of the OX40 agonist ivuxolimab. The source is an adult with an advanced solid tumor such as melanoma, head and neck, liver or kidney cancer.

The rearrangement links TRBV27 to TRBJ1-5; D gene uncertain. CDR3 size: 14 residues. Germline CDR1 is MNHEY and CDR2 is SMNVEV (reference sequence). Trimming cost V 6 bases and J 0 bases, with 9 bases left between them. CDR3 region: CASRGEVSNQPQHF. DNA for the CDR3: TGTGCCAGCAGGGGAGAGGTTAGCAATCAGCCCCAGCATTTT.

J is TRBJ2-1 and V is TRBV18; D gene ambiguous. The V end lost 6 bases, the J end lost 8 bases, and 20 bases lay between the germline ends. CDR1 is KGHSH, CDR2 LQKENI, per germline. The CDR3 runs to 15 residues. DNA of the CDR3: TGTGCCAGCTCCCGCCAGAACCCCGCGCTAGATGAGCAGTTCTTC. This sequence encodes CASSRQNPALDEQFF.

The chain uses TRBV4-3 and TRBJ2-7; 9 bases align to TRBD1. Germline loops: CDR1 LGHNA, CDR2 YSLEER. The CDR3 spans 15 residues. Trimming at V came to 1 base and at J to 3 bases, leaving 4 bases not matched to a gene. CDR3 nucleotides: TGCGCCAGCAGCCAAGTTGGGACAGGGCACTACGAGCAGTACTTC. Amino acids: CASSQVGTGHYEQYF.

The chain uses TRBV7-3 and TRBJ2-7; D is uncertain. CDR1 and CDR2 (germline): SGHTA, FQGTGA. Trimming took off 5 bases at V and 7 bases at J, with 12 bases between the two ends. CDR3 length: 12 residues. Here the CDR3 DNA reads TGTGCCAGCAGCCAACGGATGGGTGAGCAGTACTTC. Translation gives CASSQRMGEQYF.

V is TRBV7-8 and J is TRBJ2-5; TRBD1 agrees at 8 bases. Germline values: CDR1 SGHVS, CDR2 FQNEAQ. V was clipped by 5 bases and J by 2 bases; unmatched bases: 4. The CDR3 contains 14 residues. The CDR3 here is CASSHWTGQETQYF. In nucleotides, the CDR3 is TGTGCCAGCAGCCACTGGACAGGGCAAGAGACCCAGTACTTC.

The chain links TRBV5-6 to TRBJ2-7; D ambiguous. The CDR3 loop spans 14 amino acids. The germline gives CDR1 SGHDT, CDR2 YYEEEE. V was shortened by 1 base and J by 5 bases, with 13 bases between the two germline ends. The CDR3 region has the DNA TGTGCCAGCAGCTTGATCCGGGTAGGCAACGAGCAGTACTTC. As protein: CASSLIRVGNEQYF.

The chain carries TRBV7-2 and TRBJ2-7; D is unresolved. Trimming took off 3 bases at V and 3 bases at J, with 9 bases between the two ends. The germline gives CDR1 SGHTA, CDR2 FQGNSA. The CDR3 spans 13 residues. The CDR3: CASSFDGDYEQYF. The CDR3 nucleotides are TGTGCCAGCAGCTTTGACGGTGACTACGAGCAGTACTTC.

The rearrangement links TRBV7-2 to TRBJ2-1; D remains unclear. The V end lost 5 bases, the J end lost 6 bases, and 11 bases lay between the germline ends. This CDR3 has 13 residues. CDR1 SGHTA and CDR2 FQGNSA come from the germline V gene. For the CDR3, the DNA is TGTGCCAGCAGCATCTTAAGGGCCAATGAGCAGTTCTTC. Protein: CASSILRANEQFF.

As regards this clone: This CDR3 fails to terminate in the conserved phenylalanine or tryptophan, so it likely reflects a read error. It is unclear where the CDR3 begins or ends on the DNA, so no DNA is shown, and the CDR3 is as TCRdb lists it. The chain uses TRBV21-1 and TRBJ1-2. TRBV21-1 is a recognized pseudogene. The CDR3 is 16 amino acids long, termini counted. The CDR3 reads CASRFVLTLSNYGYTI.

The chain links TRBV6-6 to TRBJ1-4, with 11 bases matching TRBD1. Germline V gives CDR1 MNHNY, CDR2 SVGAGI (reference sequence). The CDR3 loop spans 16 amino acids. V lost 2 bases and J lost 7; bases outside the gene matches: 6. The CDR3 nucleotides are TGTGCCAGCAGTTACCACCCGGACAGGGGGCCTGAAAAACTGTTTTTT. As protein: CASSYHPDRGPEKLFF.

This clone was recorded only once. The junction and the germline gene differ at one end; a read error may be behind it. This chain's CDR3 is CAGSTRVPGSDEQFF. The DNA of the CDR3 is TGCGCCGGCAGCACGCGCGTCCCGGGATCAGATGAGCAGTTCTTC. The chain has TRBV5-1 and TRBJ2-1, with D possibly being TRBD2 (5 bases). Germline CDR1 SGHRS, CDR2 YFSETQ. This CDR3 region has 15 residues.

This clone was counted between two and nine times. The chain recombines TRBV9 with TRBJ1-1, with TRBD1 matching over 9 bases. Per the germline V gene, CDR1 is SGDLS and CDR2 is YYNGEE. The V and J ends lost 4 bases and 5 bases, in that order; junction bases with no gene match: 12. The CDR3 runs to 16 residues. The CDR3 bases are TGTGCCAGCAGCAAAGGGACAGGGAAGGGTCAGACTGAAGCTTTCTTT. Translating gives CASSKGTGKGQTEAFF. Full variable domain (missing parts from reference TRBV9 and TRBJ1-1): DSGVTQTPKHLITATGQRVTLRCSPRSGDLSVYWYQQSLDQGLQFLIQYYNGEERAKGNILERFSAQQFPDLHSELNLSSLELGDSALYFCASSKGTGKGQTEAFFGQGTRLTVV.

The rearrangement links TRBV19 to TRBJ1-1; the D gene is possibly TRBD1 (5 bases). The germline V and J ends were trimmed by 3 bases and 1 base, with 15 bases remaining between them. The CDR3 spans 16 residues. The germline V gene has CDR1 LNHDA and CDR2 SQIVND (reference sequence). The CDR3 DNA sequence: TGTGCCAGTAGTATGCGCTTTGGGGGTGGGAACACTGAAGCTTTCTTT. It specifies CASSMRFGGGNTEAFF.

The genes are TRBV5-1 and TRBJ2-1, with D possibly matching TRBD2 (5 bases). In germline, CDR1 is SGHRS, CDR2 YFSETQ. The CDR3 is 14 amino acids. The V gene lost 7 bases and the J gene lost 0 bases, with 11 bases spanning the gap. The CDR3 loop reads CASGRGNSYNEQFF. The CDR3 nucleotides are TGCGCCAGCGGTCGGGGAAACTCCTACAATGAGCAGTTCTTC.

The chain joins TRBV6-1 to TRBJ2-3; no definite D call. V was clipped by 4 bases and J by 0 bases, with 5 bases between them. This CDR3 spans 13 amino acids. The germline V gene encodes CDR1 MNHNS and CDR2 SASEGT. For the CDR3, the DNA is TGTGCCAGCAGTGGAGATAGCACAGATACGCAGTATTTT. This codes for CASSGDSTDTQYF.

The rearrangement uses TRBV27 and TRBJ2-2; 12 nucleotides align to TRBD1. V was pared by 6 bases and J by 7 bases, with 9 bases of the junction left unmatched. CDR3 size: 16 residues. In germline, CDR1 is MNHEY, CDR2 SMNVEV (reference sequence). CDR3 residues: CASRPGDRGPGGELFF. The CDR3 DNA sequence: TGTGCCAGCAGACCCGGGGACAGGGGGCCTGGCGGGGAGCTGTTTTTT.

The count of this clone is one. This chain links TRBV5-4 with TRBJ1-2, with D perhaps matching TRBD1 (6 bases). The CDR3 loop spans 14 amino acids. CDR1 and CDR2 from the germline V gene are SGHNT and YYREEE (reference sequence). V was cut by 4 bases and J by 4 bases, with 14 bases left in between. The CDR3 DNA follows: TGTGCCAGCAGCATACCAGGGGAATTCTATGGCTACACCTTC. Translating gives CASSIPGEFYGYTF.

The J gene is TRBJ1-1, the V gene TRBV5-1; perhaps TRBD1 as D (6 bases). Trimming stripped 5 bases from V and 1 base from J, with 12 bases between. Germline CDR1 and CDR2: SGHRS and YFSETQ. CDR3 length equals 14 residues. Written as DNA, the CDR3 is TGCGCCAGCAGTCTCCGGGGGGCGAACACTGAAGCTTTCTTT. Protein product: CASSLRGANTEAFF.

This chain joins TRBV10-3 and TRBJ1-6; TRBD1 aligns across 7 bases. The CDR3 totals 16 residues. Germline V gene lookup returns CDR1 ENHRY and CDR2 SYGVKD. The ends lost 2 bases at V and 9 bases at J; junction bases unmatched: 10. DNA of the CDR3: TGTGCCATCAGTGAGCTAGGGGGCAGGTCGGGTTCACCCCTCCACTTT. It codes for CAISELGGRSGSPLHF.

The chain recombines TRBV28 with TRBJ2-7, with a weak D call TRBD1 (5 bases). The germline CDR1 and CDR2 sequences are MDHEN and SYDVKM. The CDR3 consists of 14 residues. V was shortened by 7 bases and J by 6 bases, with 19 bases between the two germline ends. The CDR3 sequence: CASKRTFPRGEQYF. The CDR3 bases are TGTGCCAGCAAAAGGACGTTCCCAAGGGGCGAGCAGTACTTC.